Following are 5 T cell receptor beta chains from one sample sequenced in a study of chronic HIV infection and antiretroviral therapy. MiXCR was run by TCRdb on the 5' RACE reads, yielding one entry per CDR3 protein. The sample has 30,000 to 35,000 distinct CDR3 sequences; roughly 9.1% are singletons. Sequences were obtained from peripheral blood. The source is an adult who had HIV and had not received antiretroviral therapy, or was an uninfected healthy control (not recorded which).

The V call is TRBV18, the J call TRBJ1-2, with TRBD1 matching over 7 bases. This CDR3 comprises 13 residues. Trimming removed 4 bases from V and 4 bases from J; junction bases left unmatched: 3. Germline V lookup: CDR1 KGHSH, CDR2 LQKENI. The CDR3 DNA follows: TGTGCCAGCTCACGGGACAGCAGCTATGGCTACACCTTC. This gives the protein CASSRDSSYGYTF.

This clonotype has at least ten counts. V and J are TRBV4-3 and TRBJ2-1, with D tentatively TRBD1 (6 bases). In germline, CDR1 is LGHNA, CDR2 YSLEER. V was cut by 6 bases and J by 4 bases, with 10 bases left in between. The CDR3 consists of 13 residues. CDR3 nucleotides: TGCGCCAGCAGTGGGACACAATACAATGAGCAGTTCTTC. Amino acids: CASSGTQYNEQFF.

This chain links TRBV28 with TRBJ2-7; D might be TRBD1 (6 bases). Germline-derived CDR1 and CDR2 are MDHEN and SYDVKM. The CDR3 runs to 15 residues. V was shortened by 2 bases and J by 0 bases, with 11 bases between the two germline ends. The CDR3 coding sequence is TGTGCCAGCAGTTTACAGGGGCTGGACTCCTACGAGCAGTACTTC. It is translated as CASSLQGLDSYEQYF.

In this sample, this clonotype turned up many times. The V and J genes are TRBV12-3 or TRBV12-4 and TRBJ1-1; TRBD1 aligns across 8 bases. V was clipped by 3 bases and J by 5 bases; unmatched bases: 5. The CDR3 is 14 residues long. CDR3 sequence: CASSFPGGLTEAFF. Written as DNA, the CDR3 is TGTGCCAGCAGTTTCCCAGGGGGCTTAACTGAAGCTTTCTTT.

This clonotype has a handful of counts. The chain employs TRBV4-1 and TRBJ2-7, with 8 bases fitting TRBD2. The CDR3 runs to 16 residues. Germline loops: CDR1 MGHRA, CDR2 YSYEKL. V dropped 1 base and J dropped 4; count of bases not matched to a gene: 9. In DNA, the CDR3 is TGCGCCAGCAGCCAAGTTAGCGGGAATAGTATGTACGAGCAGTACTTC. It yields the protein CASSQVSGNSMYEQYF.